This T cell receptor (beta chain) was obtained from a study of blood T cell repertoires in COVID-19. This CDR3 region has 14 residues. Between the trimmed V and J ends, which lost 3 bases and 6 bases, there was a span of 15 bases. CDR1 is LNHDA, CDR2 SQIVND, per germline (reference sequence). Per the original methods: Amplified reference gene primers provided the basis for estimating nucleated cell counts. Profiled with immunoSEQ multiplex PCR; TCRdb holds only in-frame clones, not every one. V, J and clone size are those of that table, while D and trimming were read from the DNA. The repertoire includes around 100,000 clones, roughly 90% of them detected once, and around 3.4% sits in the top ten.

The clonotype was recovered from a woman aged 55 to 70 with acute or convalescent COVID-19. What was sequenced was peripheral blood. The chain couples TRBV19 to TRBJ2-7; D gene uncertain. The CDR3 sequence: CASSMGRLLSEQYF. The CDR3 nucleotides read TGTGCCAGTAGTATGGGCAGGCTGCTGAGCGAGCAGTACTTC. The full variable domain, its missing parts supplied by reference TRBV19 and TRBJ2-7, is DGGITQSPKYLFRKEGQNVTLSCEQNLNHDAMYWYRQDPGQGLRLIYYSQIVNDFQKGDIAEGYSVSREKKESFPLTVTSAQKNPTAFYLCASSMGRLLSEQYFGPGTRLTVT.